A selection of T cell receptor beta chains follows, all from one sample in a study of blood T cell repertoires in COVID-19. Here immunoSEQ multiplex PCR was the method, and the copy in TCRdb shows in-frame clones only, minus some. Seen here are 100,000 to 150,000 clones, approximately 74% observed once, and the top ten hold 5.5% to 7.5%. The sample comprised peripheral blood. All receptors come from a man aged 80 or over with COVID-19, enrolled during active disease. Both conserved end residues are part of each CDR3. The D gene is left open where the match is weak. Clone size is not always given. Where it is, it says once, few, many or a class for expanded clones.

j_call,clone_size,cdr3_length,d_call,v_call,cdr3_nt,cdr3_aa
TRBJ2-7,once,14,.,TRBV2,TGTGCCAGCAGTGAACTCTCGGGGTCCGGGGAGCAGTACTTC,CASSELSGSGEQYF
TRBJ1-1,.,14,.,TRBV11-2,TGTGCCAGCAGGCCGCGGGCGACGGGCACTGAAGCTTTCTTT,CASRPRATGTEAFF
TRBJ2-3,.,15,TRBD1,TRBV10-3,TGTGCCGCTTACGGGACAGTGACTAGCACAGATACGCAGTATTTT,CAAYGTVTSTDTQYF
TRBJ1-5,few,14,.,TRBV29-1,TGCAGCGTTTTGTCCGGGTCTAGCAATCAGCCCCAGCATTTT,CSVLSGSSNQPQHF
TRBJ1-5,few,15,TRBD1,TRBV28,TGTGCCAGCAGTTCCGCTGGACAGGGTGGCCGGCCCCAGCATTTT,CASSSAGQGGRPQHF
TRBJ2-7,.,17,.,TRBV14,TGTGCCAGCAGCCCCGCACCGGGTTTGACTCCAAACTCCGAGCAGTACTTC,CASSPAPGLTPNSEQYF
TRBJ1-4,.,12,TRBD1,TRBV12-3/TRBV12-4,TGTGCCAGCAGTTTAGTCAGGGGGCGACTGTTTTTT,CASSLVRGRLFF
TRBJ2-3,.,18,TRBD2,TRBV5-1,TGCGCCAGCAGCTTGGGAGGACTAGCGGGAGCAGTGGGAGATACGCAGTATTTT,CASSLGGLAGAVGDTQYF
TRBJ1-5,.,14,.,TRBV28,TGTGCCAGCAGGACGGGGTATAGCAATCAGCCCCAGCATTTT,CASRTGYSNQPQHF
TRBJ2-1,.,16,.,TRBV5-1,TGCGCCAGCAGCTTGGCAGGTACCTACTCCTACAATGAGCAGTTCTTC,CASSLAGTYSYNEQFF
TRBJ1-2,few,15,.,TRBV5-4,TGTGCCAGCAGCTCGTATACTACTTTCAACTATGGCTACACCTTC,CASSSYTTFNYGYTF
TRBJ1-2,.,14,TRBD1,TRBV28,TGTGCCAGCAGTCTAGGGACAGGGGGAAATGGCTACACCTTC,CASSLGTGGNGYTF
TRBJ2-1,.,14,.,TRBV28,TGTGCCAGCAGTTTCCAGCTGGTTGGCGGGGAGCAGTTCTTC,CASSFQLVGGEQFF
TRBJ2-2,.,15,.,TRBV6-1,TGTGCCAGCAGTGAACTAGCGCGTAGTCCCGGGGAGCTGTTTTTT,CASSELARSPGELFF
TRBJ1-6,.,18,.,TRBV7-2,TGTGCCAGCAGCTTAGAGTTGATGTGGGCACGTAACAATTCACCCCTCCACTTT,CASSLELMWARNNSPLHF
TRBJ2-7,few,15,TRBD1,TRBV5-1,TGCGCCAGCAGCTTGAACACAGGGGGCTCCTACGAGCAGTACTTC,CASSLNTGGSYEQYF
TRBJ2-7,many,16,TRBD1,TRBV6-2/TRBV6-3,TGTGCCAGCAGTTACTCTGACAGGGTGGTCTCCTACGAGCAGTACTTC,CASSYSDRVVSYEQYF
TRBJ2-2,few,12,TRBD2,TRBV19,TGTGCCAGTAGCGGGAGGGGCGGGGAGCTGTTTTTT,CASSGRGGELFF
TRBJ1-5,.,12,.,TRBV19,TGTGCCAGTAAACTCCCGGGGCAGCCCCAGCATTTT,CASKLPGQPQHF
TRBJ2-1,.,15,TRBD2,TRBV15,TGTGCCACCAGCAGCACTAGCGGGGGGAGGGATGAGCAGTTCTTC,CATSSTSGGRDEQFF
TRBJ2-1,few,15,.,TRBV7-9,TGTGCCAGCAGCCTAATGGGGAGCGGCCACAATGAGCAGTTCTTC,CASSLMGSGHNEQFF
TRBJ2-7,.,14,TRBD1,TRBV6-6,TGTGCCAGCAGTTCCGGACAGGGGACCTACGAGCAGTACTTC,CASSSGQGTYEQYF
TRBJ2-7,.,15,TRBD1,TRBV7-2,TGTGCCAGCAGCCCCGGACAGGGTCCGATGGGCGAGCAGTACTTC,CASSPGQGPMGEQYF
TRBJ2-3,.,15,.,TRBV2,TGTGCCAGCAGTGTCCTAGAGGGGGTCCCAGATACGCAGTATTTT,CASSVLEGVPDTQYF
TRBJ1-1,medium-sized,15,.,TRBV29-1,TGCAGCGTCGCAGGGGTGGCGGAAGGAAACACTGAAGCTTTCTTT,CSVAGVAEGNTEAFF
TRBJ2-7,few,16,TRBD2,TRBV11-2,TGTGCCAGCAGCCCATCTAGCGGGAGTACGTCCTACGAGCAGTACTTC,CASSPSSGSTSYEQYF
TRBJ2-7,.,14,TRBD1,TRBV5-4,TGTGCCAGCAGCTCCGCCACAGGGGACTACGAGCAGTACTTC,CASSSATGDYEQYF
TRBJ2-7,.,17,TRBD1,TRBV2,TGTGCCAGCAGTCGACGTCCCGGGACAGGGTTCTCCTACGAGCAGTACTTC,CASSRRPGTGFSYEQYF
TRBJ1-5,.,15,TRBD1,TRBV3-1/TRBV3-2,TGTGCCAGCTTGATCGGACAGGGTAACTTTCAGCCCCAGCATTTT,CASLIGQGNFQPQHF
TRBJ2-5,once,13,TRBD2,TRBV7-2,TGTGCCAGCAGGTATCGGGAGGAAGAGACCCAGTACTTC,CASRYREEETQYF
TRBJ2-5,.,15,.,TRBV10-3,TGTGCCATCAGTGAGGTCGGGGAGGCGCAAGAGACCCAGTACTTC,CAISEVGEAQETQYF
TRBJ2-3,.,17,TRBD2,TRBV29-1,TGCAGCGTTGACGGGATGTCGACTAGCGGGAACACAGATACGCAGTATTTT,CSVDGMSTSGNTDTQYF
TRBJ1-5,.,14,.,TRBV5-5,TGTGCCAGCAGCCGCGACAGCGTCAATCAGCCCCAGCATTTT,CASSRDSVNQPQHF
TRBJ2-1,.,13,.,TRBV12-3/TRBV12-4,TGTGCCAGCAGTCTCGAGGGGGGGAATGAGCAGTTCTTC,CASSLEGGNEQFF
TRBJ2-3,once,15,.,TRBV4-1,TGCGCCAGCAGCCCTGGGAGGCACGGCACAGATACGCAGTATTTT,CASSPGRHGTDTQYF
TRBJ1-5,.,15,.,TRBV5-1,TGCGCCAGCAGCCCCTCATTATTCGGGTATCAGCCCCAGCATTTT,CASSPSLFGYQPQHF
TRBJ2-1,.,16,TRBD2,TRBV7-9,TGTGCCAGCAGCTGGGTTCTAGCGGGAGTGTGGAATGAGCAGTTCTTC,CASSWVLAGVWNEQFF
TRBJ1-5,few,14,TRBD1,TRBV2,TGTGCCAGCAGTGAAGGGCAGGGGGAACAGCCCCAGCATTTT,CASSEGQGEQPQHF
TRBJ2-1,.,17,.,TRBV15,TGTGCCACCAGCCCGCGCCTAGGTGCGGGATACGACAATGAGCAGTTCTTC,CATSPRLGAGYDNEQFF
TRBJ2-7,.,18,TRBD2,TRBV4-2,TGTGCCAGCAGCCAAGGAGGCGGAGCGGGAGAGGTCGGCTACGAGCAGTACTTC,CASSQGGGAGEVGYEQYF
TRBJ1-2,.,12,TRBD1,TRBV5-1,TGCGCCAGCCGGGACAGGGACTATGGCTACACCTTC,CASRDRDYGYTF
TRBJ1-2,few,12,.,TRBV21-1,TGTGGCCCGGGCGGGGAGGACTATGGCTACACCTTC,CGPGGEDYGYTF
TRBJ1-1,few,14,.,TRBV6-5,TGTGCCAGCAGTTACTCCGTCGGGGGCACTGAAGCTTTCTTT,CASSYSVGGTEAFF
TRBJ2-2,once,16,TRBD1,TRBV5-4,TGTGCCAGCAGCTTTGGACAGGATCCGAACACCGGGGAGCTGTTTTTT,CASSFGQDPNTGELFF
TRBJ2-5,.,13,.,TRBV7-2,TGTGCCAGCAGCTTAGATGGCAGTTTGTCCCAGTACTTC,CASSLDGSLSQYF
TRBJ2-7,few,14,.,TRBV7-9,TGTGCCAGCAGCAAGGAGGACAGTTATTCCGAGCAGTACTTC,CASSKEDSYSEQYF
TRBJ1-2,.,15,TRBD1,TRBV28,TGTGCCAGCAGTTTAGGGGGTGCAGGGGGCTATGGCTACACCTTC,CASSLGGAGGYGYTF
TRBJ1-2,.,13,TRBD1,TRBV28,TGTGCCAGCAGCGGGACAGGCCCCTATGGCTACACCTTC,CASSGTGPYGYTF
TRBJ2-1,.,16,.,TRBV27,TGTGCCAGCAGTTTATCCCAGTCTAGCTCCTACAATGAGCAGTTCTTC,CASSLSQSSSYNEQFF
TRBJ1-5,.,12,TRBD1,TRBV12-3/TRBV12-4,TGTGCCAGCGGACAGGCTAATCAGCCCCAGCATTTT,CASGQANQPQHF
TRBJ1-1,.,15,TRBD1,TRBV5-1,TGCGCCAGCAGCCCAGGGGGACAGCAGAACACTGAAGCTTTCTTT,CASSPGGQQNTEAFF
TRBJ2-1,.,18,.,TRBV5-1,TGCGCCAGCAGCTTGGCAGGGTCTCCCAAATCATCCTACAATGAGCAGTTCTTC,CASSLAGSPKSSYNEQFF
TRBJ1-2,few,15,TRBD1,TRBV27,TGTGCCAGCAGTTCAGGGGCAGGGGGTCGGAATGGCTACACCTTC,CASSSGAGGRNGYTF
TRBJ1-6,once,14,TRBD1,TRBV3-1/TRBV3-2,TGTGCCAGCACCTCCGACAGGGAGAGTTCACCCCTCCACTTT,CASTSDRESSPLHF
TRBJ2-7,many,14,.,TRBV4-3,TGCGCCAGCAGCCTGGGCGGGGATTCCTACGAGCAGTACTTC,CASSLGGDSYEQYF
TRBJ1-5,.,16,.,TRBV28,TGTGCCAGCAGCCGGGGGGGCGGTTGGGACAATCAGCCCCAGCATTTT,CASSRGGGWDNQPQHF
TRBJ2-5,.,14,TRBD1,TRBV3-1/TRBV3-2,TGTGCCAGCAGACAACAGGGGGCGTTTGAGACCCAGTACTTC,CASRQQGAFETQYF
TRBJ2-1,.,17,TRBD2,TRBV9,TGTGCCAGCAGCGACCCGATAGCGGGAGGGTTTGACAATGAGCAGTTCTTC,CASSDPIAGGFDNEQFF